This T cell receptor beta chain was profiled in a study of CD8+ T cells in alopecia areata. With regard to this clone: Its antigen is unknown.

Indicated treatment: oral pan-JAK inhibitor, 5-10 mg twice daily. The CDR3 extends over 14 amino acids. CDR1 is SGHVS and CDR2 is FNYEAQ in the germline V gene. Trimming cost V 7 bases and J 2 bases; bases outside gene matches: 8. Findings of the study overall: Scalp clonality and expanded CD8+ clones among the top 100 showed significant decreases with tofacitinib.

RNA was extracted and reverse transcribed into cDNA as the sequencing template. The data were produced by immunoSEQ multiplex PCR, yet TCRdb's version contains in-frame clones alone and is incomplete. This table holds approximately 140,000 clones, approximately 85% found once. The clonotype was recovered from a human donor with alopecia areata. The chain uses TRBV7-6 and TRBJ2-7; TRBD1 aligns across 7 bases. The specimen was CD8+ T cells sorted from blood, collected at week 4, from a patient treated with tofacitinib. CDR3 coding DNA: TGTGCCAGCAATCCGGGGACAGTACCCTACGAGCAGTACTTC. Amino acid sequence: CASNPGTVPYEQYF.